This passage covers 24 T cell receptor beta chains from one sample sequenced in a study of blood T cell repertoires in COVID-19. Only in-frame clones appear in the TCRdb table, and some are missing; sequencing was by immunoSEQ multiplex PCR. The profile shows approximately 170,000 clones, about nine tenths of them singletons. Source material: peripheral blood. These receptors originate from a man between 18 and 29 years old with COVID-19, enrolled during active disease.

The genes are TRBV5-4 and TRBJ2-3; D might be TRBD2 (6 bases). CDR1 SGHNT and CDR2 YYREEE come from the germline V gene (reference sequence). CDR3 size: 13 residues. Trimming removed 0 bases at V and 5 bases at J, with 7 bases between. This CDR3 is CASSLAGGDTQYF. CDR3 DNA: TGTGCCAGCAGCTTGGCCGGGGGAGATACGCAGTATTTT.

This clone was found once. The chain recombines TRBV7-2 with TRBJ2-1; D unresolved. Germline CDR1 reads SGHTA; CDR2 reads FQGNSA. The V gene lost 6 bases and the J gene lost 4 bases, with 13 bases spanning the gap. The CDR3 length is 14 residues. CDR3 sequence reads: CASSWRNSYNEQFF. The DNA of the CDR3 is TGTGCCAGCAGTTGGCGCAACAGTTACAATGAGCAGTTCTTC.

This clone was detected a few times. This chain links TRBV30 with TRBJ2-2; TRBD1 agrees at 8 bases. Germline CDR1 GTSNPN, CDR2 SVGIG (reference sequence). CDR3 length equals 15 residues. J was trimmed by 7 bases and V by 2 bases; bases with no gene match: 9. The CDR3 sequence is CAWSFRGQVIGELFF. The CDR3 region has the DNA TGTGCCTGGAGTTTCAGGGGACAGGTTATCGGGGAGCTGTTTTTT.

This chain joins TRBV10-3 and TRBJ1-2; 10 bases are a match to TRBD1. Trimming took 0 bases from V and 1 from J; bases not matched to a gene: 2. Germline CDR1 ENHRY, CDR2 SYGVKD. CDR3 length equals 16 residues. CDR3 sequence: CAISESTGGLNYGYTF. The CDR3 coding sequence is TGTGCCATCAGTGAGTCGACAGGGGGCCTTAACTATGGCTACACCTTC.

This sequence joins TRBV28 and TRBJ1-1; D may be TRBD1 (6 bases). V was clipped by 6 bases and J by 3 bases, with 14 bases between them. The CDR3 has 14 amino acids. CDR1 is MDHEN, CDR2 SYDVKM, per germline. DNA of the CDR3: TGTGCCAGCAGACTACAGGGTTCGTACACTGAAGCTTTCTTT. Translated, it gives CASRLQGSYTEAFF. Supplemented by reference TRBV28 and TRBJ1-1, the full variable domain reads DVKVTQSSRYLVKRTGEKVFLECVQDMDHENMFWYRQDPGLGLRLIYFSYDVKMKEKGDIPEGYSVSREKKERFSLILESASTNQTSMYLCASRLQGSYTEAFFGQGTRLTVV.

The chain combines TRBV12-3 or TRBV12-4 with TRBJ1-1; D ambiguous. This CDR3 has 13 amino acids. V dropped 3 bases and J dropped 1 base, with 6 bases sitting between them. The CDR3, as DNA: TGTGCCAGCAGTTTTCTGGCGAACACTGAAGCTTTCTTT. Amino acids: CASSFLANTEAFF.

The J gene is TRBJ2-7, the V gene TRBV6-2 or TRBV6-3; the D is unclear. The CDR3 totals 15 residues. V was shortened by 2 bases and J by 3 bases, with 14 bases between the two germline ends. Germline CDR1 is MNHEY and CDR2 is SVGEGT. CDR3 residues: CASSYSPLVSYEQYF. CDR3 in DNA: TGTGCCAGCAGTTACAGCCCCTTAGTGAGCTACGAGCAGTACTTC.

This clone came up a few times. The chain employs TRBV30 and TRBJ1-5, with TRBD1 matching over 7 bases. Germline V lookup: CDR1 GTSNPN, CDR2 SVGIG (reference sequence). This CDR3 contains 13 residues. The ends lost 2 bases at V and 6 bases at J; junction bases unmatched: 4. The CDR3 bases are TGTGCCTGGAGTCCAACAGGGGTTCAGCCCCAGCATTTT. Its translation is CAWSPTGVQPQHF.

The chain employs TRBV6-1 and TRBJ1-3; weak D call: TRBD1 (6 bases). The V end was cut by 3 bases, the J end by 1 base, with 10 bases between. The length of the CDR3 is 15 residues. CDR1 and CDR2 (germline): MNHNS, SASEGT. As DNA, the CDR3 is TGTGCCAGCAGTGATAGGGACATTTCTGGAAACACCATATATTTT. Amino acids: CASSDRDISGNTIYF.

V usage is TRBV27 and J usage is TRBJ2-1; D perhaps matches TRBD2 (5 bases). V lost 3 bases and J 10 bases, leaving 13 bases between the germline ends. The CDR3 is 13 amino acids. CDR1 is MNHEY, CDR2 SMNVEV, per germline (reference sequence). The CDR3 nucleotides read TGTGCCAGCAGTTTTCGATGGAGAGGGGAGCAGTTCTTC. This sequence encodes CASSFRWRGEQFF.

The DNA of the CDR3 is TGTGCCAGCAGCCCACCATGGAGTAATGAGCAGTTCTTC. The encoded protein is CASSPPWSNEQFF. V usage is TRBV7-2 and J usage is TRBJ2-1; D not resolved. Germline CDR1 reads SGHTA; CDR2 reads FQGNSA. CDR3 length equals 13 residues. The V and J ends lost 5 bases and 7 bases respectively, with 12 bases between them. Looking up the rest from reference TRBV7-2 and TRBJ2-1 gives the full variable domain: GAGVSQSPSNKVTEKGKDVELRCDPISGHTALYWYRQSLGQGLEFLIYFQGNSAPDKSGLPSDRFSAERTGGSVSTLTIQRTQQEDSAVYLCASSPPWSNEQFFGPGTRLTVL.

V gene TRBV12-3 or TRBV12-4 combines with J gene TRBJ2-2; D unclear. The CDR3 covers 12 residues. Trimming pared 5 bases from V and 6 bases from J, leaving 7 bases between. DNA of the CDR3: TGTGCCAGCAGTCCCCGGGCCGGGGAGCTGTTTTTT. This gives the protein CASSPRAGELFF.

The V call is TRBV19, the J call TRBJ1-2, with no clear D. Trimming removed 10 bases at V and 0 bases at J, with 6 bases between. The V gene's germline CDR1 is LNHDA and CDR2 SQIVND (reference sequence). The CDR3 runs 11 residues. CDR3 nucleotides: TGTGCCACAGAAGCTAACTATGGCTACACCTTC. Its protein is CATEANYGYTF. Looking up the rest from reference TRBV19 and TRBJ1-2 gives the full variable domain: DGGITQSPKYLFRKEGQNVTLSCEQNLNHDAMYWYRQDPGQGLRLIYYSQIVNDFQKGDIAEGYSVSREKKESFPLTVTSAQKNPTAFYLCATEANYGYTFGSGTRLTVV.

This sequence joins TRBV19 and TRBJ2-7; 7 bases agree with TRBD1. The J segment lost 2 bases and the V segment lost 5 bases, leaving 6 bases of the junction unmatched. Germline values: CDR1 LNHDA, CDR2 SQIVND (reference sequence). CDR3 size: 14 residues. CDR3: CASSVRQGTYEQYF. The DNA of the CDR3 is TGTGCCAGTAGTGTAAGACAGGGAACCTACGAGCAGTACTTC.

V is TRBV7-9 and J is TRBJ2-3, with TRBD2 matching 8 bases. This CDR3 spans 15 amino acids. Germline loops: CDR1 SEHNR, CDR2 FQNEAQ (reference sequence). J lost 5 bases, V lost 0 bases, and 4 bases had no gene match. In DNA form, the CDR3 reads TGTGCCAGCAGCTTAGCGCACGGGAGGGTAGATACGCAGTATTTT. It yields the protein CASSLAHGRVDTQYF.

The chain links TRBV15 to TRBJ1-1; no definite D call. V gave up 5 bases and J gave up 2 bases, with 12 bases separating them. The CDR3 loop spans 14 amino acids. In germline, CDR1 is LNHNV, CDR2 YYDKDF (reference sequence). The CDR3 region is CATSGLTGNTEAFF. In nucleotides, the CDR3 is TGTGCCACCAGCGGGCTGACGGGAAACACTGAAGCTTTCTTT.

The CDR3 sequence: CATSRDSANYGYTF. The CDR3 DNA follows: TGTGCCACCAGCAGAGACTCGGCTAACTATGGCTACACCTTC. This chain uses TRBV15 with TRBJ1-2; D unresolved. V lost 0 bases and J lost 0, with 5 bases in between. The CDR3 length is 14 residues. Per germline, CDR1 LNHNV and CDR2 YYDKDF (reference sequence).

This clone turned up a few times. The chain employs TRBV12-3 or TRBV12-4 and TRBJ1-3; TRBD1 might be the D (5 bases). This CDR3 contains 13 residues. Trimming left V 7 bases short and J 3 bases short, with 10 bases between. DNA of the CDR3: TGTGCCAGCAAACAAGGGGATGGAAACACCATATATTTT. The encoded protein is CASKQGDGNTIYF.

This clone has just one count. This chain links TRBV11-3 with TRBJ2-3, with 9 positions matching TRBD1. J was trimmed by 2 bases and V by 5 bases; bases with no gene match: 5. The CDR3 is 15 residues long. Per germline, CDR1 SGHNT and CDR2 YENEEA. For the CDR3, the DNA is TGTGCCAGCAGCCGCGACAGGGGGAACACAGATACGCAGTATTTT. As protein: CASSRDRGNTDTQYF.

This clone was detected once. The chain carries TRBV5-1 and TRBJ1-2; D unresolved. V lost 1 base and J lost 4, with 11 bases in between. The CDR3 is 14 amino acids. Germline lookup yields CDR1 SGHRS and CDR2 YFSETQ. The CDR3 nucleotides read TGCGCCAGCAGCTTGAAACAGTCCTCCTATGGCTACACCTTC. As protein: CASSLKQSSYGYTF. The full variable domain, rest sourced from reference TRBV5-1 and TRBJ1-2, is KAGVTQTPRYLIKTRGQQVTLSCSPISGHRSVSWYQQTPGQGLQFLFEYFSETQRNKGNFPGRFSGRQFSNSRSEMNVSTLELGDSALYLCASSLKQSSYGYTFGSGTRLTVV.

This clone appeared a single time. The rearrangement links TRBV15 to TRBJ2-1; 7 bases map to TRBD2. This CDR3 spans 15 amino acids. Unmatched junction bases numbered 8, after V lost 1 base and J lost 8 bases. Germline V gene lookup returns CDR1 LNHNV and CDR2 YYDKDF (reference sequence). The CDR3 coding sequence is TGTGCCACCAGCAGAGTCCCGGGAGGCCCTCATGAGCAGTTCTTC. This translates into CATSRVPGGPHEQFF.

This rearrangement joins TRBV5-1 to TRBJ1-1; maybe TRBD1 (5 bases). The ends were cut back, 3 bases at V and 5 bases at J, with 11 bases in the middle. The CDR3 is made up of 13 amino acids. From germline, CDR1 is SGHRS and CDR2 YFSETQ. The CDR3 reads CASSSQGLTEAFF. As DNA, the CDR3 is TGCGCCAGCAGCTCCCAGGGTTTGACTGAAGCTTTCTTT.

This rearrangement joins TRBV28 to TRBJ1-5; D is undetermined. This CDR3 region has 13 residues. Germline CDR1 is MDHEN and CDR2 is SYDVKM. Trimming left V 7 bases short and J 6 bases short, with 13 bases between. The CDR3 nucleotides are TGTGCCAGCATCGTAGGAGTTGGTCAGCCCCAGCATTTT. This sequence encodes CASIVGVGQPQHF.

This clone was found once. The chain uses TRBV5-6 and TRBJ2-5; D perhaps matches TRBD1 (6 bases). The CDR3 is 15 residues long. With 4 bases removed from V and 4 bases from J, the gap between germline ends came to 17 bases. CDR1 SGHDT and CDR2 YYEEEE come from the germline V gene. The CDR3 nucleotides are TGTGCCAGCAGCCAAGAACAGGGATGGGGAGAGACCCAGTACTTC. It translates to CASSQEQGWGETQYF.